This TCR beta chain is drawn from a study of Tregs in tolerant kidney transplant recipients. About this clone itself: Its target is unknown.

Related graft donors supplied nonmyeloablative bone marrow transplants, and mixed chimerism was transient. Thawed PBMCs were FACS-sorted into unstimulated CD4+CD25+CD127- regulatory T cells, CD4+CD25- non-regulatory cells, CD4 and CD8 cells. This CDR3 region has 15 residues. Germline V gene lookup returns CDR1 MNHEY and CDR2 SVGAGI. Trimming cost V 4 bases and J 6 bases; bases outside gene matches: 7. Study-wide results and limits: Biological reproducibility was not directly addressed in this study. Few patients were studied, so findings need validation in larger groups. Tolerant patients' donor-specific Tregs expanded beyond overall Tregs, suggesting antigen-driven growth.

Generated by immunoSEQ multiplex PCR, the TCRdb table keeps only in-frame clones and is missing some. The sample has more than 90,000 clones, 80% to 95% seen once. The gene calls are TRBV6-5 and TRBJ2-2; 8 bases align to TRBD1. The sequence was collected from a human patient who received a combined kidney and bone marrow transplant. Some T cells may possibly be graft donor cells. The source was CD4+ T cells from blood (PBMCs), collected 12 months after the transplant. As DNA, the CDR3 is TGTGCCAGCAGTTTGAGACAGGGGTATTCCGGGGAGCTGTTTTTT. Its translation is CASSLRQGYSGELFF.